The rows below give T cell receptor beta chains drawn from one sample of a study of cytomegalovirus exposure and HLA in healthy donors. The data were produced by immunoSEQ multiplex PCR, yet TCRdb's version contains in-frame clones alone and is incomplete. This listing includes approximately 45,000 clones. The sample taken for sequencing was PBMCs. The source is a woman aged 40-49 years in good health and CMV-seronegative. Each CDR3 is given with its conserved first and last residue. A D gene is named only where the DNA matches it firmly. The size field is filled for only some rows; it gives once, few, many or a size class.

CDR3 protein: CASSYSGGEKLFF
CDR3 DNA: TGTGCCAGCAGTTACTCGGGGGGAGAAAAACTGTTTTTT
D gene: .
clone size: .
V gene: TRBV6-5
J gene: TRBJ1-4

CDR3 protein: CASSFTGHNGYTF
CDR3 DNA: TGTGCCAGCAGCTTTACCGGACACAATGGCTACACCTTC
D gene: .
clone size: .
V gene: TRBV5-5
J gene: TRBJ1-2

CDR3 protein: CSAPSLEKLFF
CDR3 DNA: TGCAGTGCACCCTCACTTGAAAAACTGTTTTTT
D gene: .
clone size: .
V gene: TRBV20-1
J gene: TRBJ1-4

CDR3 protein: CASSRGQGSGANVLTF
CDR3 DNA: TGCGCCAGCTCTAGGGGACAGGGCTCTGGGGCCAACGTCCTGACTTTC
D gene: TRBD1
clone size: .
V gene: TRBV4-3
J gene: TRBJ2-6

CDR3 protein: CASAPPLTGSPYEQYF
CDR3 DNA: TGTGCCAGCGCACCACCGTTAACGGGAAGCCCCTACGAGCAGTACTTC
D gene: .
clone size: .
V gene: TRBV18
J gene: TRBJ2-7

CDR3 protein: CASSVGVGAGTQYF
CDR3 DNA: TGTGCCAGCAGCGTAGGGGTGGGCGCGGGGACCCAGTACTTC
D gene: .
clone size: .
V gene: TRBV9
J gene: TRBJ2-5

CDR3 protein: CASTPNGGNTEAFF
CDR3 DNA: TGTGCCAGCACCCCCAACGGGGGGAACACTGAAGCTTTCTTT
D gene: .
clone size: .
V gene: TRBV27
J gene: TRBJ1-1

CDR3 protein: CASSDGVNYGYTF
CDR3 DNA: TGTGCCAGCAGTGACGGGGTCAACTATGGCTACACCTTC
D gene: .
clone size: .
V gene: TRBV2
J gene: TRBJ1-2

CDR3 protein: CASSADRDSHQHF
CDR3 DNA: TGTGCTAGCAGCGCGGACCGGGACTCACACCAGCATTTT
D gene: .
clone size: .
V gene: TRBV7-7
J gene: TRBJ1-5

CDR3 protein: CASSQEGTGTPGNTIYF
CDR3 DNA: TGCGCCAGCAGCCAAGAGGGGACAGGGACACCTGGAAACACCATATATTTT
D gene: TRBD1
clone size: .
V gene: TRBV4-3
J gene: TRBJ1-3

CDR3 protein: CASTQGLSDNEQFF
CDR3 DNA: TGTGCCAGCACCCAGGGGTTATCCGACAATGAGCAGTTCTTC
D gene: .
clone size: .
V gene: TRBV13
J gene: TRBJ2-1

CDR3 protein: CASSPDSQETQYF
CDR3 DNA: TGTGCCAGCAGTCCGGACTCCCAAGAGACCCAGTACTTC
D gene: .
clone size: .
V gene: TRBV5-6
J gene: TRBJ2-5

CDR3 protein: CASSEQGGNQPQHF
CDR3 DNA: TGTGCCAGCTCGGAACAGGGGGGCAATCAGCCCCAGCATTTT
D gene: TRBD1
clone size: .
V gene: TRBV18
J gene: TRBJ1-5

CDR3 protein: CASGNTGGVGLAGELFF
CDR3 DNA: TGTGCTAGTGGGAATACAGGGGGCGTGGGTCTTGCCGGGGAGCTGTTTTTT
D gene: TRBD1
clone size: .
V gene: TRBV12-5
J gene: TRBJ2-2

CDR3 protein: CASSHPKVGQGVREKLFF
CDR3 DNA: TGCGCCAGCAGCCACCCCAAGGTGGGACAGGGGGTAAGAGAAAAACTGTTTTTT
D gene: TRBD1
clone size: .
V gene: TRBV4-1
J gene: TRBJ1-4

CDR3 protein: CASSVTSQITDTQYF
CDR3 DNA: TGTGCCAGCAGCGTGACTTCGCAGATCACAGATACGCAGTATTTT
D gene: .
clone size: .
V gene: TRBV9
J gene: TRBJ2-3

CDR3 protein: CASSENSGTDTQYF
CDR3 DNA: TGTGCCAGCAGTGAAAATTCCGGGACAGATACGCAGTATTTT
D gene: .
clone size: .
V gene: TRBV2
J gene: TRBJ2-3

CDR3 protein: CASSHVSLREASGNTIYF
CDR3 DNA: TGCGCCAGCAGCCATGTGTCCCTGCGGGAAGCATCTGGAAACACCATATATTTT
D gene: .
clone size: .
V gene: TRBV4-1
J gene: TRBJ1-3

CDR3 protein: CASILGTGTGSNYGYTF
CDR3 DNA: TGTGCCAGTATCCTCGGAACCGGGACAGGGTCTAACTATGGCTACACCTTC
D gene: TRBD1
clone size: .
V gene: TRBV19
J gene: TRBJ1-2

CDR3 protein: CASSAGGGLAGTEQFF
CDR3 DNA: TGTGCCAGCAGCGCGGGAGGGGGACTAGCGGGAACTGAGCAGTTCTTC
D gene: TRBD2
clone size: .
V gene: TRBV9
J gene: TRBJ2-1

CDR3 protein: CSVEGGGRTYEQYF
CDR3 DNA: TGCAGCGTTGAGGGGGGGGGCCGAACCTACGAGCAGTACTTC
D gene: .
clone size: .
V gene: TRBV29-1
J gene: TRBJ2-7

CDR3 protein: CASSDRYTEAFF
CDR3 DNA: TGTGCCAGCAGCGACAGATACACTGAAGCTTTCTTT
D gene: .
clone size: .
V gene: TRBV6-6
J gene: TRBJ1-1

CDR3 protein: CASSEASGTDTQYF
CDR3 DNA: TGTGCCAGCAGTGAAGCGTCAGGCACAGATACGCAGTATTTT
D gene: .
clone size: .
V gene: TRBV6-1
J gene: TRBJ2-3

CDR3 protein: CASSQDYSAADSAYEQYF
CDR3 DNA: TGCGCCAGCAGCCAAGATTATTCCGCGGCAGATAGCGCCTACGAGCAGTACTTC
D gene: .
clone size: .
V gene: TRBV4-3
J gene: TRBJ2-7

CDR3 protein: CSVRTGVWGDTQYF
CDR3 DNA: TGCAGCGTGAGGACAGGGGTATGGGGAGATACGCAGTATTTT
D gene: TRBD1
clone size: .
V gene: TRBV29-1
J gene: TRBJ2-3

CDR3 protein: CASSPRGAEGGNTIYF
CDR3 DNA: TGTGCCAGCAGCCCACGGGGGGCGGAAGGTGGAAACACCATATATTTT
D gene: .
clone size: .
V gene: TRBV7-9
J gene: TRBJ1-3

CDR3 protein: CSVGAGGNGYTF
CDR3 DNA: TGCAGCGTTGGGGCAGGGGGGAATGGCTACACCTTC
D gene: TRBD1
clone size: .
V gene: TRBV29-1
J gene: TRBJ1-2

CDR3 protein: CAISYGESNSYEQYF
CDR3 DNA: TGTGCCATCAGTTACGGGGAAAGCAACTCCTACGAGCAGTACTTC
D gene: .
clone size: .
V gene: TRBV10-3
J gene: TRBJ2-7

CDR3 protein: CASRSGTGGRWEQFF
CDR3 DNA: TGTGCCAGCAGGTCCGGGACAGGGGGGAGGTGGGAGCAGTTCTTC
D gene: TRBD1
clone size: .
V gene: TRBV5-6
J gene: TRBJ2-1

CDR3 protein: CASSLVDSNEKLFF
CDR3 DNA: TGTGCCAGCAGCTTGGTGGACAGTAATGAAAAACTGTTTTTT
D gene: .
clone size: .
V gene: TRBV5-8
J gene: TRBJ1-4

CDR3 protein: CSVAGQGLGGYTF
CDR3 DNA: TGCAGCGTTGCCGGGCAGGGGTTAGGTGGCTACACCTTC
D gene: .
clone size: .
V gene: TRBV29-1
J gene: TRBJ1-2

CDR3 protein: CAISQPGLAIHEQFF
CDR3 DNA: TGTGCCATCAGCCAACCGGGACTAGCGATTCATGAGCAGTTCTTC
D gene: TRBD2
clone size: .
V gene: TRBV10-3
J gene: TRBJ2-1

CDR3 protein: CASSLGAIQETQYF
CDR3 DNA: TGCGCCAGCAGCTTGGGAGCGATCCAAGAGACCCAGTACTTC
D gene: .
clone size: .
V gene: TRBV5-1
J gene: TRBJ2-5

CDR3 protein: CASSETGTGSPDTQYF
CDR3 DNA: TGTGCCAGCAGTGAAACGGGGACAGGGTCCCCAGATACGCAGTATTTT
D gene: TRBD1
clone size: .
V gene: TRBV25-1
J gene: TRBJ2-3

CDR3 protein: CASSLGDRGSEETQYF
CDR3 DNA: TGCGCCAGCAGCTTGGGAGACAGGGGGTCCGAAGAGACCCAGTACTTC
D gene: TRBD1
clone size: .
V gene: TRBV5-1
J gene: TRBJ2-5

CDR3 protein: CASSDPAASGYEQYF
CDR3 DNA: TGTGCCAGCAGCGATCCAGCGGCGAGCGGCTACGAGCAGTACTTC
D gene: .
clone size: .
V gene: TRBV4-2
J gene: TRBJ2-7

CDR3 protein: CASSSLAGGTDTQYF
CDR3 DNA: TGTGCCAGCAGCTCCCTAGCGGGGGGCACAGATACGCAGTATTTT
D gene: TRBD2
clone size: .
V gene: TRBV7-6
J gene: TRBJ2-3

CDR3 protein: CASSLGPQGVEQYF
CDR3 DNA: TGTGCCAGCAGCTTGGGACCGCAGGGCGTCGAGCAGTACTTC
D gene: .
clone size: .
V gene: TRBV5-6
J gene: TRBJ2-7

CDR3 protein: CASSGLAEGYEQYF
CDR3 DNA: TGTGCCAGCAGCGGACTAGCGGAGGGGTACGAGCAGTACTTC
D gene: TRBD2
clone size: .
V gene: TRBV6-5
J gene: TRBJ2-7

CDR3 protein: CASSLTSEADTQYF
CDR3 DNA: TGTGCCAGCAGCCTGACTAGCGAAGCAGATACGCAGTATTTT
D gene: TRBD2
clone size: .
V gene: TRBV14
J gene: TRBJ2-3

CDR3 protein: CASSPTGPPSSYEQYF
CDR3 DNA: TGTGCCAGCAGCCCTACGGGTCCTCCGAGCTCCTACGAGCAGTACTTC
D gene: .
clone size: .
V gene: TRBV9
J gene: TRBJ2-7

CDR3 protein: CASSRWGDGYTF
CDR3 DNA: TGCGCCAGCAGCAGGTGGGGCGATGGCTACACCTTC
D gene: .
clone size: .
V gene: TRBV5-1
J gene: TRBJ1-2

CDR3 protein: CASSRRDSFYEQYF
CDR3 DNA: TGTGCCAGCAGCCGCCGGGACAGCTTCTACGAGCAGTACTTC
D gene: TRBD1
clone size: .
V gene: TRBV7-2
J gene: TRBJ2-7

CDR3 protein: CAWSDSYYEQYF
CDR3 DNA: TGTGCCTGGAGTGACAGTTACTACGAGCAGTACTTC
D gene: .
clone size: .
V gene: TRBV30
J gene: TRBJ2-7

CDR3 protein: CASSQSGQGTDTQYF
CDR3 DNA: TGCGCCAGCAGCCAATCGGGACAGGGAACAGATACGCAGTATTTT
D gene: TRBD1
clone size: medium-sized
V gene: TRBV4-1
J gene: TRBJ2-3

CDR3 protein: CASSPRTGKSSPLHF
CDR3 DNA: TGTGCCAGCTCGCCTCGGACAGGGAAGAGTTCACCCCTCCACTTT
D gene: TRBD1
clone size: .
V gene: TRBV18
J gene: TRBJ1-6

CDR3 protein: CASSVGPGGTQYF
CDR3 DNA: TGTGCCAGCAGCGTAGGGCCGGGGGGCACGCAGTATTTT
D gene: .
clone size: .
V gene: TRBV9
J gene: TRBJ2-3

CDR3 protein: CASSAGGTANTEAFF
CDR3 DNA: TGTGCCAGCAGCGCGGGCGGGACAGCCAACACTGAAGCTTTCTTT
D gene: TRBD1
clone size: .
V gene: TRBV6-4
J gene: TRBJ1-1

CDR3 protein: CASSPATGGGQPQHF
CDR3 DNA: TGTGCCAGTAGTCCCGCAACAGGGGGCGGACAGCCCCAGCATTTT
D gene: TRBD1
clone size: .
V gene: TRBV19
J gene: TRBJ1-5

CDR3 protein: CAWSAGADQPQHF
CDR3 DNA: TGTGCCTGGAGTGCTGGGGCTGATCAGCCCCAGCATTTT
D gene: .
clone size: .
V gene: TRBV30
J gene: TRBJ1-5

CDR3 protein: CASSFGTSGRRSIDTQYF
CDR3 DNA: TGTGCCAGCAGCTTTGGGACTAGCGGGAGAAGGAGTATAGATACGCAGTATTTT
D gene: TRBD2
clone size: .
V gene: TRBV7-9
J gene: TRBJ2-3

CDR3 protein: CSGVGDTQYF
CDR3 DNA: TGCAGTGGAGTCGGAGATACGCAGTATTTT
D gene: .
clone size: .
V gene: TRBV20-1
J gene: TRBJ2-3

CDR3 protein: CASSIVPGGHNEQFF
CDR3 DNA: TGTGCCAGTAGTATCGTACCGGGGGGCCACAATGAGCAGTTCTTC
D gene: .
clone size: .
V gene: TRBV19
J gene: TRBJ2-1

CDR3 protein: CSVGASGDNEQFF
CDR3 DNA: TGCAGCGTTGGGGCTAGCGGTGACAATGAGCAGTTCTTC
D gene: TRBD2
clone size: .
V gene: TRBV29-1
J gene: TRBJ2-1

CDR3 protein: CASSLVGGGTDTQYF
CDR3 DNA: TGTGCCAGCAGCTTAGTGGGCGGGGGGACAGATACACAGTATTTT
D gene: .
clone size: .
V gene: TRBV7-2
J gene: TRBJ2-3

CDR3 protein: CATSRVGDRVYNEQFF
CDR3 DNA: TGTGCCACCAGCAGAGTCGGGGACAGGGTCTACAATGAGCAGTTCTTC
D gene: TRBD1
clone size: .
V gene: TRBV15
J gene: TRBJ2-1

CDR3 protein: CAWSGVRGSVRGSVSSSYNEQFF
CDR3 DNA: TGTGCCTGGAGTGGGGTCAGGGGAAGCGTCCGCGGGAGTGTTTCCAGCTCCTACAATGAGCAGTTCTTC
D gene: .
clone size: .
V gene: TRBV30
J gene: TRBJ2-1